This T cell receptor (beta chain) emerged from a study of T cells in Graves' hyperthyroidism and ophthalmopathy. About the study: Specimen type is peripheral blood, collected at initial diagnosis prior to any treatment. The study, taken as a whole, reports: Appearing also in blood were most of the thyroid clonotypes expanded above 0.001.

At least ten counts were recorded for this clonotype. The antigen is undetermined. The trim removed 10 bases at V and 7 bases at J, leaving 15 bases unmatched. The CDR3 totals 15 residues. RNA transcripts yielded amplified TCR beta CDR3 regions. The TCR CDR3 was amplified in a first-round RT-PCR using the HTBI primer set. One entry per CDR3 protein, called by TCRdb with MiXCR from the multiplex PCR reads. Of 300,000 to 400,000 distinct CDR3 sequences in the sample, 21% were seen once. The chain joins TRBV12-3 or TRBV12-4 to TRBJ2-1, with 8 bases aligning to TRBD2. The TCR sequence derives from a woman between 50 and 59 years old with Graves' hyperthyroidism. The sequencing sample was made of blood. CDR3 residues: CATRPAGAIANEQFF. CDR3 bases: TGTGCCACCCGGCCAGCGGGAGCAATCGCGAATGAGCAGTTCTTC.